The entry below gives a single TCR beta chain sequence along with its context. The data were produced by immunoSEQ multiplex PCR, yet TCRdb's version contains in-frame clones alone and is incomplete. Among roughly 63,000 clones listed, nearly 90% were seen once. Germline CDR1 and CDR2: SGHNT and YENEEA. CDR3 size: 16 residues. V was pared by 0 bases and J by 2 bases, with 1 base of the junction left unmatched. The sample originates from a study of blood T cell repertoires in COVID-19. About the study: There were acute and convalescent COVID-19 samples, and they came from the United States, Italy and Spain.

The source is a man aged 50 to 60 with active COVID-19. V usage is TRBV11-3 and J usage is TRBJ2-1; 10 bases fit TRBD2. Sequencing input: peripheral blood. As DNA, the CDR3 is TGTGCCAGCAGCTTAGAAGGGACTAGCGCCTACAATGAGCAGTTCTTC. Translated: CASSLEGTSAYNEQFF.